A single sample is the source of the 20 T cell receptor beta chains below, sequenced in a study of blood T cell repertoires in COVID-19. Measured with immunoSEQ multiplex PCR; TCRdb has only the in-frame clones, and not every one. Of about 380,000 clones listed, approximately 90% are singletons. Sequencing was carried out using PBMCs or T cells enriched from blood (not recorded which). The receptor source for this set is a woman aged 18 to 35 who had recovered from COVID-19.

The chain links TRBV30 to TRBJ2-5; D is unclear. Trimming cost V 2 bases and J 2 bases, with 9 bases left between them. In germline, CDR1 is GTSNPN, CDR2 SVGIG (reference sequence). This CDR3 is built from 13 residues. The CDR3 loop is CAWSTQTQETQYF. DNA of the CDR3: TGTGCCTGGAGTACTCAGACTCAAGAGACCCAGTACTTC. The full variable domain, completed using reference TRBV30 and TRBJ2-5, is SQTIHQWPATLVQPVGSPLSLECTVEGTSNPNLYWYRQAAGRGLQLLFYSVGIGQISSEVPQNLSASRPQDRQFILSSKKLLLSDSGFYLCAWSTQTQETQYFGPGTRLLVL.

This sequence joins TRBV5-1 and TRBJ1-2, with a tentative D call TRBD1 (6 bases). The CDR3 length is 16 residues. Germline CDR1 SGHRS, CDR2 YFSETQ. Trimming removed 4 bases at V and 2 bases at J, with 18 bases between. The CDR3 DNA follows: TGCGCCAGCAGCCCCGATACGACAGGATTAAACTATGGCTACACCTTC. This encodes CASSPDTTGLNYGYTF. Drawing the rest from reference TRBV5-1 and TRBJ1-2, the complete variable domain is KAGVTQTPRYLIKTRGQQVTLSCSPISGHRSVSWYQQTPGQGLQFLFEYFSETQRNKGNFPGRFSGRQFSNSRSEMNVSTLELGDSALYLCASSPDTTGLNYGYTFGSGTRLTVV.

A single count supports this clone. The rearrangement uses TRBV19 and TRBJ1-4; TRBD1 agrees at 7 bases. From germline, CDR1 is LNHDA and CDR2 SQIVND (reference sequence). CDR3 length: 15 amino acids. Losses at the gene ends were 4 bases for V and 8 bases for J; bases not matched to a gene: 10. The CDR3 bases are TGTGCCAGTAGTAAGCCTAGGACAGGATCCGAAAAACTGTTTTTT. It encodes CASSKPRTGSEKLFF.

The gene calls are TRBV30 and TRBJ1-1; D is unresolved. V was shortened by 1 base and J by 1 base, with 7 bases between the two germline ends. Looked up from germline, CDR1 is GTSNPN and CDR2 is SVGIG (reference sequence). This CDR3 has 13 residues. CDR3 nucleotide sequence: TGTGCCTGGAGTGGGGCAGAGAACACTGAAGCTTTCTTT. Translation: CAWSGAENTEAFF.

The J gene is TRBJ2-7, the V gene TRBV5-1; 8 bases line up with TRBD2. Losses at the gene ends were 3 bases for V and 4 bases for J; bases not matched to a gene: 15. Germline CDR1 reads SGHRS; CDR2 reads YFSETQ. This CDR3 has 17 amino acids. The CDR3, as DNA: TGCGCCAGCAGCTGGGGAGCGGGGGCCGCCCATCAATACGAGCAGTACTTC. This sequence encodes CASSWGAGAAHQYEQYF.

The rearrangement joins TRBV7-2 to TRBJ2-7; the D is unclear. This CDR3 contains 9 residues. V was clipped by 1 base and J by 11 bases, with 3 bases between them. CDR1 is SGHTA and CDR2 is FQGNSA in the germline V gene. The CDR3 DNA is TGTGCCAGCAGCTTAGGAGAGTACTTC. Its translation is CASSLGEYF.

The rearrangement joins TRBV19 to TRBJ2-3; 9 bases map to TRBD2. Per germline, CDR1 LNHDA and CDR2 SQIVND (reference sequence). With V trimmed by 3 bases and J by 0 bases, 10 bases remained unmatched. There are 18 residues in the CDR3. CDR3 nucleotide sequence: TGTGCCAGTAGTATTCGTCTGCGGGGGGGGCCTAGCACAGATACGCAGTATTTT. Its translation: CASSIRLRGGPSTDTQYF. Using reference TRBV19 and TRBJ2-3 for the parts outside the CDR3, the full variable domain is DGGITQSPKYLFRKEGQNVTLSCEQNLNHDAMYWYRQDPGQGLRLIYYSQIVNDFQKGDIAEGYSVSREKKESFPLTVTSAQKNPTAFYLCASSIRLRGGPSTDTQYFGPGTRLTVL.

This rearrangement joins TRBV7-9 to TRBJ2-3, with D perhaps matching TRBD1 (5 bases). CDR1 and CDR2 from the germline V gene are SEHNR and FQNEAQ (reference sequence). V lost 1 base and J 4 bases, leaving 15 bases between the germline ends. The CDR3 length is 16 residues. CDR3 region: CASSLGQGQIADTQYF. The CDR3, as DNA: TGTGCCAGCAGCTTAGGGCAGGGTCAGATTGCAGATACGCAGTATTTT.

The chain is built from TRBV13 and TRBJ1-6; TRBD1 is a possible D gene (6 bases). In germline, CDR1 is PRHDT, CDR2 FYEKMQ (reference sequence). This CDR3 is 14 amino acids long. Between the trimmed V and J ends, which lost 10 bases and 7 bases, there was a span of 17 bases. The CDR3 sequence: CATRGTLTNSPLHF. Written as DNA, the CDR3 is TGTGCCACAAGGGGGACCTTGACCAATTCACCCCTCCACTTT.

As regards this clone: Since a much larger clone is just one base distant, this may be a read error. The chain couples TRBV10-2 to TRBJ1-2; 8 nucleotides align to TRBD1. This CDR3 is built from 13 residues. Germline V gene lookup returns CDR1 WSHSY and CDR2 SAAADI. J was trimmed by 2 bases and V by 4 bases; bases with no gene match: 0. CDR3 nucleotides: TGCGCCAGCAGTGGGACAGGGAACTATGGCTACACCTTC. Translating gives CASSGTGNYGYTF.

V usage is TRBV28 and J usage is TRBJ2-3, with 11 bases lining up with TRBD2. This CDR3 has 16 amino acids. CDR1 is MDHEN and CDR2 is SYDVKM in the germline V gene. Trimming cost V 6 bases and J 0 bases; bases outside gene matches: 5. CDR3 DNA sequence: TGTGCCAGCAGGGATAGCGGGGGGGCTAGCACAGATACGCAGTATTTT. It translates to CASRDSGGASTDTQYF.

This chain uses TRBV5-1 with TRBJ1-2; 7 bases fit TRBD1. The CDR3 length is 15 residues. Unmatched junction bases numbered 8, after V lost 2 bases and J lost 4 bases. In germline, CDR1 is SGHRS, CDR2 YFSETQ. The CDR3 sequence: CASSLADRDSYGYTF. CDR3 bases: TGCGCCAGCAGCTTAGCGGACCGGGACAGCTATGGCTACACCTTC.

This clone was recorded once. The J gene is TRBJ2-7, the V gene TRBV21-1; the table's D call, TRBD1, has no DNA check behind it. TRBV21-1 is labeled a pseudogene. The length of the CDR3 is 20 residues. The CDR3 nucleotides are TGTGCCAGCAGCAAAGCCGGAGGAACGGGACAGGGGGCTTTGGATCGGATCCGGTACTTC. Protein product: CASSKAGGTGQGALDRIRYF.

The chain couples TRBV7-9 to TRBJ1-5, with 7 bases fitting TRBD1. V lost 4 bases, J lost 7 bases, and 19 bases stayed unmatched. CDR3 length: 18 amino acids. Germline V gene lookup returns CDR1 SEHNR and CDR2 FQNEAQ (reference sequence). The CDR3 sequence: CASSSYPARDRGEQPQHF. CDR3 DNA: TGTGCCAGCAGCTCTTACCCTGCCCGGGACAGAGGCGAACAGCCCCAGCATTTT. The entire variable domain, with the rest obtained from reference TRBV7-9 and TRBJ1-5, is as follows: DTGVSQNPRHKITKRGQNVTFRCDPISEHNRLYWYRQTLGQGPEFLTYFQNEAQLEKSRLLSDRFSAERPKGSFSTLEIQRTEQGDSAMYLCASSSYPARDRGEQPQHFGDGTRLSIL.

The J gene is TRBJ2-2, the V gene TRBV5-1; a possible D gene is TRBD2 (5 bases). Germline-derived CDR1 and CDR2 are SGHRS and YFSETQ. This CDR3 comprises 16 residues. The V gene lost 3 bases and the J gene lost 0 bases, with 12 bases spanning the gap. CDR3 protein: CASSWGEDANTGELFF. The CDR3 DNA reads TGCGCCAGCAGCTGGGGAGAGGACGCGAACACCGGGGAGCTGTTTTTT. The full variable domain, completed using reference TRBV5-1 and TRBJ2-2, is KAGVTQTPRYLIKTRGQQVTLSCSPISGHRSVSWYQQTPGQGLQFLFEYFSETQRNKGNFPGRFSGRQFSNSRSEMNVSTLELGDSALYLCASSWGEDANTGELFFGEGSRLTVL.

The J gene is TRBJ1-2, the V gene TRBV6-1, with a weak D call TRBD1 (6 bases). V was cut by 3 bases and J by 3 bases, with 11 bases left in between. Germline assignment: CDR1 MNHNS and CDR2 SASEGT. The CDR3 is 14 amino acids. DNA of the CDR3: TGTGCCAGCAGTGATTGGTCAGGGGACTATGGCTACACCTTC. Its protein is CASSDWSGDYGYTF.

V gene TRBV6-4 combines with J gene TRBJ2-3, with 12 nucleotides matching TRBD2. Germline assignment: CDR1 MRHNA and CDR2 SNTAGT. V shed 3 bases and J 5 bases; nucleotides not matched to a gene: 12. The CDR3 totals 18 residues. Written as DNA, the CDR3 is TGTGCCAGCAGTGAAGATTGGCTAGCGGGGGGGCAGGGAGATACGCAGTATTTT. It yields the protein CASSEDWLAGGQGDTQYF.

The J gene is TRBJ2-1, the V gene TRBV30; D gene ambiguous. The germline V and J ends were trimmed by 5 bases and 10 bases, with 12 bases remaining between them. This CDR3 has 11 amino acids. In germline, CDR1 is GTSNPN, CDR2 SVGIG (reference sequence). In DNA, the CDR3 is TGTGCCTGGGACCAAGTCAGGGAGCAGTTCTTC. This translates into CAWDQVREQFF.

This clone showed up just once. The V call is TRBV4-1, the J call TRBJ1-1, with TRBD1 as a possible D gene (5 bases). V lost 1 base and J lost 0, with 12 bases in between. This CDR3 contains 16 residues. The germline CDR1 and CDR2 sequences are MGHRA and YSYEKL. CDR3 region: CASSQGGRGMNTEAFF. CDR3 DNA sequence: TGCGCCAGCAGCCAAGGGGGCCGGGGGATGAACACTGAAGCTTTCTTT.

The chain joins TRBV2 to TRBJ1-4; TRBD1 matches 7 bases. The germline V gene encodes CDR1 SNHLY and CDR2 FYNNEI. This CDR3 is built from 16 residues. The junction had 17 bases not matched to a gene; V was cut back by 10 bases and J by 6 bases. The DNA for the CDR3 is TGTGCCAAGAGGGGACAGAGTCGGTATGGAGATGAAAAACTGTTTTTT. Translated, it gives CAKRGQSRYGDEKLFF.